A selection of T cell receptor beta chains follows, all from one sample in a study of blood T cell repertoires in COVID-19. Measured with immunoSEQ multiplex PCR; TCRdb has only the in-frame clones, and not every one. The sample includes 130,000 or so clones, roughly 80% seen only once; the top ten take about 12%. Specimen: peripheral blood. The receptor set was obtained from a human donor in a cohort sampled during active COVID-19. Each CDR3 is given without its conserved first and last residue. Clone size is not always given. Where it is, it says once, few, many or a class for expanded clones.

j_gene | v_gene | abundance | CDR3aa
TRBJ1-5 | TRBV2 | NA | ASSDPSLTGFSNQPQH
TRBJ2-5 | TRBV2 | few | ASVLGETQY
TRBJ2-3 | TRBV12-5 | NA | ASAPRSGGALKNGPDTQY
TRBJ2-1 | TRBV7-2 | NA | ASSLAAGGGDEQF
TRBJ2-3 | TRBV5-1 | NA | ATQGIPGTDTQY
TRBJ1-2 | TRBV3-1/TRBV3-2 | NA | ASSQDWGRDYGYT
TRBJ2-3 | TRBV6-2/TRBV6-3 | NA | ASSKLAGGPDTQY
TRBJ2-1 | TRBV14 | NA | ASSPRTSGYNEQF
TRBJ2-1 | TRBV3-1/TRBV3-2 | NA | ASSRSGGGYNEQF
TRBJ1-1 | TRBV14 | NA | ASSLQGLSTEAF
TRBJ2-3 | TRBV5-1 | NA | ASSPGLATSTDTQY
TRBJ2-7 | TRBV27 | NA | ASSSRQASSYEQY
TRBJ2-1 | TRBV11-2 | NA | ASSVERQGIYNEQF
TRBJ2-2 | TRBV27 | NA | ASSMIAGGGGELF
TRBJ1-5 | TRBV10-2 | NA | ASTEGQGPSNQPQH
TRBJ2-1 | TRBV7-9 | once | ASSLEVFSSYNEQF